These 7 T cell receptor beta chains share one sample of origin, sequenced in a study of T cell responses to AZD1222 COVID-19 vaccine. This table comes from immunoSEQ multiplex PCR, and its TCRdb copy is limited to in-frame clones, with some not included. Of about 86,000 clones in the sample, about nine tenths were seen once. The specimen was peripheral blood, collected 28 days after the second AZD1222 dose. Receptors were obtained from an adult who received the AZD1222 COVID-19 vaccine.

This clone showed up just once. The rearrangement uses TRBV7-3 and TRBJ2-7, with 8 bases lining up with TRBD1. After removal of 5 bases from V and 0 bases from J, the junction contained 3 bases not matched to a gene. The CDR3 sequence is 14 residues long. CDR1 is SGHTA, CDR2 FQGTGA, per germline. CDR3: CASSRTGPSYEQYF. CDR3 bases: TGTGCCAGCAGCAGGACAGGGCCCTCCTACGAGCAGTACTTC.

This chain connects TRBV30 to TRBJ2-4; 9 bases are a match to TRBD1. Germline V gene data show CDR1 as GTSNPN and CDR2 as SVGIG (reference sequence). With V trimmed by 0 bases and J by 4 bases, 7 bases remained unmatched. The CDR3 runs 16 residues. The CDR3 DNA follows: TGTGCCTGGAGTGTAATCCCCGGACAGGGGAAAAACATTCAGTACTTC. This translates into CAWSVIPGQGKNIQYF.

The chain is built from TRBV6-5 and TRBJ2-3; D might be TRBD1 (6 bases). Germline CDR1 and CDR2: MNHEY and SVGAGI. CDR3 size: 14 residues. V dropped 6 bases and J dropped 3 bases, with 13 bases sitting between them. CDR3 protein: CASSVDRPTDTQYF. In DNA, the CDR3 is TGTGCCAGCAGCGTGGACAGACCTACAGATACGCAGTATTTT.

The sample holds one count of this clone. The J gene is TRBJ1-3, the V gene TRBV14; no definite D call. Germline values: CDR1 SGHDN, CDR2 FVKESK. CDR3 size: 16 residues. The germline V and J ends were trimmed by 2 bases and 0 bases, with 11 bases remaining between them. As DNA, the CDR3 is TGTGCCAGCAGCCAAATTTCTATTTCCTCTGGAAACACCATATATTTT. It translates to CASSQISISSGNTIYF.

The chain carries TRBV6-1 and TRBJ1-1; possibly TRBD1 for D (6 bases). The CDR3 sequence is 12 residues long. Trimming took off 2 bases at V and 11 bases at J, with 12 bases between the two ends. Per the germline V gene, CDR1 is MNHNS and CDR2 is SASEGT. CDR3 loop: CASSETGFLAFF. CDR3 nucleotides: TGTGCCAGCAGTGAAACAGGGTTTTTGGCTTTCTTT.

The V gene is TRBV9, the J gene TRBJ1-5, with a weak D call TRBD1 (5 bases). Trimming left V 3 bases short and J 4 bases short, with 11 bases between. Per germline, CDR1 SGDLS and CDR2 YYNGEE. There are 14 residues in the CDR3. The CDR3 DNA is TGTGCCAGCAGCGGGCAGGGCAGGAATCAGCCCCAGCATTTT. This translates into CASSGQGRNQPQHF. Full variable domain (remainder filled in from reference TRBV9 and TRBJ1-5): DSGVTQTPKHLITATGQRVTLRCSPRSGDLSVYWYQQSLDQGLQFLIQYYNGEERAKGNILERFSAQQFPDLHSELNLSSLELGDSALYFCASSGQGRNQPQHFGDGTRLSIL.

This chain joins TRBV18 and TRBJ2-7; D gene unclear. CDR1 is KGHSH and CDR2 is LQKENI in the germline V gene. V dropped 9 bases and J dropped 2 bases, with 17 bases sitting between them. The CDR3 length is 14 residues. The CDR3 DNA follows: TGTGCCAGTAAACCGGGCAGAAACACCTACGAGCAGTACTTC. Translation gives CASKPGRNTYEQYF.